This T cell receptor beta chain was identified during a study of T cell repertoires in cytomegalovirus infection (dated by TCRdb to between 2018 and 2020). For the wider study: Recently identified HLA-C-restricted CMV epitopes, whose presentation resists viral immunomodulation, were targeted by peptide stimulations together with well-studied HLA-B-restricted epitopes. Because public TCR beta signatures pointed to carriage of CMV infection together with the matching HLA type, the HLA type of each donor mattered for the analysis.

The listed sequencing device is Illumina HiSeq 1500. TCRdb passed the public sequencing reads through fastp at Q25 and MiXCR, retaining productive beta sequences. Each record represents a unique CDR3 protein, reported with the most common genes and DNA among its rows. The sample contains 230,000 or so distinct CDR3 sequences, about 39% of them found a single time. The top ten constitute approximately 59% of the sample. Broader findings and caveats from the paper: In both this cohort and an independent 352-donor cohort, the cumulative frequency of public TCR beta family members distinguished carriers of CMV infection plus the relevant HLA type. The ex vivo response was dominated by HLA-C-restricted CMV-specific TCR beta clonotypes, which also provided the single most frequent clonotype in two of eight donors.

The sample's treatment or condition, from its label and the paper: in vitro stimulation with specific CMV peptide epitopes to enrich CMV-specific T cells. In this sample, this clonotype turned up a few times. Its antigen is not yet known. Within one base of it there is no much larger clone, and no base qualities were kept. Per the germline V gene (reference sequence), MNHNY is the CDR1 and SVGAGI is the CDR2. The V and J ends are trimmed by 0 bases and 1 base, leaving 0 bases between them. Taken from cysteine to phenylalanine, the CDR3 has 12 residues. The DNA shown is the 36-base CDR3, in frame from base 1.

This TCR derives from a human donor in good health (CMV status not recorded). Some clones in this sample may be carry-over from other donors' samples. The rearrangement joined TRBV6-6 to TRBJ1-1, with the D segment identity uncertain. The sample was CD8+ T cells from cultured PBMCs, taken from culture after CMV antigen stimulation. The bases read TGTGCCAGCAGTTACTCGAACACTGAAGCTTTCTTT. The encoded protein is CASSYSNTEAFF.